One sample yielded the 19 T cell receptor beta chains listed below, sequenced in a study of cytomegalovirus exposure and HLA in healthy donors. Primers included in the PCR were 60 Vbeta and 13 Jbeta primers. Sequencing was performed with immunoSEQ multiplex PCR; in TCRdb, only in-frame clones are kept and a portion is missing. This sample lists fewer than 250,000 clones; its ten largest clones have over 0.75%. Source material: PBMCs. These receptor sequences come from a woman in her 30s in good health and CMV-seropositive.

V and J are TRBV27 and TRBJ2-7; 7 bases are a match to TRBD1. Germline V CDR1 and CDR2: MNHEY, SMNVEV (reference sequence). The CDR3 totals 16 residues. V shed 3 bases, J shed 4 bases, and the junction held 12 bases outside the gene matches. CDR3 in amino acids: CASSFNLGTVSYEQYF. The CDR3 region has the DNA TGTGCCAGCAGTTTCAACCTAGGGACAGTATCTTACGAGCAGTACTTC.

The rearrangement joins TRBV5-1 to TRBJ1-2; 9 bases are shared with TRBD1. CDR3 length: 16 amino acids. V lost 0 bases to trimming and J lost 4 bases; unmatched junction nucleotides: 7. Germline V lookup: CDR1 SGHRS, CDR2 YFSETQ. CDR3 coding DNA: TGCGCCAGCAGCTTGGACCCCGGGACAGGGATCTATGGCTACACCTTC. Translation: CASSLDPGTGIYGYTF.

This rearrangement joins TRBV4-2 to TRBJ2-3; D perhaps matches TRBD2 (6 bases). Germline CDR1 LGHNA, CDR2 YNFKEQ. CDR3 size: 15 residues. Trimming shortened V by 0 bases and J by 3 bases, and 10 bases separated the two germline ends. CDR3 loop: CASSQDPSETDTQYF. The CDR3 DNA sequence: TGTGCCAGCAGCCAAGACCCTAGCGAGACAGATACGCAGTATTTT.

The chain has TRBV19 and TRBJ2-1, with 7 bases matching TRBD2. V was clipped by 3 bases and J by 6 bases; unmatched bases: 8. The CDR3 covers 15 residues. Germline V CDR1 and CDR2: LNHDA, SQIVND (reference sequence). The DNA for the CDR3 is TGTGCCAGTAGTATTGGGGGGAGGGCCGTCAATGAGCAGTTCTTC. Residues: CASSIGGRAVNEQFF.

V is TRBV7-2 and J is TRBJ1-6; maybe TRBD1 (5 bases). Germline assignment: CDR1 SGHTA and CDR2 FQGNSA. This CDR3 is built from 16 residues. Trimming took off 5 bases at V and 7 bases at J, with 18 bases between the two ends. The CDR3 protein is CASSLTGAPENSPLHF. CDR3 coding DNA: TGTGCCAGCAGCCTTACTGGGGCACCAGAGAATTCACCCCTCCACTTT. Complete variable domain (other parts from reference TRBV7-2 and TRBJ1-6): GAGVSQSPSNKVTEKGKDVELRCDPISGHTALYWYRQSLGQGLEFLIYFQGNSAPDKSGLPSDRFSAERTGGSVSTLTIQRTQQEDSAVYLCASSLTGAPENSPLHFGNGTRLTVT.

The rearrangement uses TRBV5-8 and TRBJ2-6, with 7 bases identical to TRBD2. V was clipped by 2 bases and J by 2 bases; unmatched bases: 7. The CDR3 is 17 residues long. Germline CDR1 and CDR2: SGHTS and YDEGEE. CDR3 amino acids: CASSFSGKITGANVLTF. The CDR3, as DNA: TGTGCCAGCAGCTTCAGCGGGAAGATCACTGGGGCCAACGTCCTGACTTTC.

The V and J genes are TRBV18 and TRBJ1-1; 12 positions match TRBD1. The CDR3 contains 18 residues. The trim removed 3 bases at V and 2 bases at J, leaving 10 bases unmatched. Germline V gene lookup returns CDR1 KGHSH and CDR2 LQKENI. CDR3 sequence reads: CASSPLLGQGAGNTEAFF. The CDR3 region has the DNA TGTGCCAGCTCACCCTTACTGGGACAGGGGGCCGGAAACACTGAAGCTTTCTTT.

The rearrangement links TRBV5-1 to TRBJ2-7; the D gene is possibly TRBD2 (5 bases). CDR1 and CDR2 from the germline V gene are SGHRS and YFSETQ. The CDR3 consists of 16 residues. V shed 0 bases and J shed 0 bases, with 13 bases lying between them. The CDR3 here is CASSLERGISSYEQYF. CDR3 sequence (DNA): TGCGCCAGCAGCTTGGAGAGAGGGATAAGCTCCTACGAGCAGTACTTC.

The chain has TRBV11-2 and TRBJ1-2, with a weak D call TRBD1 (5 bases). The ends were cut back, 4 bases at V and 5 bases at J, with 8 bases in the middle. The V gene's germline CDR1 is SGHAT and CDR2 FQNNGV. This CDR3 is built from 12 residues. The CDR3 sequence: CASSSGVYGYTF. In nucleotides, the CDR3 is TGTGCCAGCAGCTCGGGGGTGTATGGCTACACCTTC.

V and J are TRBV5-6 and TRBJ2-5; 8 nucleotides match TRBD2. The CDR3 covers 14 residues. The trim removed 0 bases at V and 4 bases at J, leaving 2 bases unmatched. CDR1 and CDR2 from the germline V gene are SGHDT and YYEEEE. CDR3 DNA: TGTGCCAGCAGCTTGGTCGGGGGGGGAGAGACCCAGTACTTC. It encodes CASSLVGGGETQYF.

The J gene is TRBJ2-7, the V gene TRBV5-1; 7 bases match TRBD1. The CDR3 is made up of 16 amino acids. CDR1 is SGHRS, CDR2 YFSETQ, per germline. The V and J ends lost 4 bases and 3 bases, in that order; junction bases with no gene match: 13. Here the CDR3 DNA reads TGCGCCAGCAGCGGAGCTCGGGACAGAAATCTCTACGAGCAGTACTTC. Protein: CASSGARDRNLYEQYF.

The chain combines TRBV2 with TRBJ2-7; D ambiguous. V lost 2 bases to trimming and J lost 3 bases, with 11 bases between them. The CDR3 is 14 amino acids. Germline V gene lookup returns CDR1 SNHLY and CDR2 FYNNEI. The CDR3 sequence is CASSEPGSGYEQYF. The CDR3 coding sequence is TGTGCCAGCAGTGAACCGGGTAGTGGCTACGAGCAGTACTTC.

The CDR3: CASSGLFYNEQFF. CDR3 in DNA: TGTGCCAGCAGTGGACTATTTTACAATGAGCAGTTCTTC. V gene TRBV6-1 combines with J gene TRBJ2-1; a possible D gene is TRBD2 (5 bases). V was pared by 4 bases and J by 4 bases, with 8 bases between. This CDR3 has 13 residues. Germline values: CDR1 MNHNS, CDR2 SASEGT.

The V and J genes are TRBV7-6 and TRBJ2-1; possibly TRBD2 for D (5 bases). This CDR3 has 15 amino acids. Germline values: CDR1 SGHVS, CDR2 FNYEAQ. V lost 5 bases to trimming and J lost 8 bases, with 19 bases between them. CDR3 bases: TGTGCCAGCAGCCACAACGAAAGGGCCGGGGATGAGCAGTTCTTC. Translating gives CASSHNERAGDEQFF.

The gene calls are TRBV5-6 and TRBJ2-7; TRBD1 matches at 7 bases. V shed 4 bases, J shed 1 base, and the junction held 11 bases outside the gene matches. Germline assignment: CDR1 SGHDT and CDR2 YYEEEE. The CDR3 consists of 16 residues. CDR3 DNA: TGTGCCAGCAGCCCTTTAAGGGGGCCCACATCCTACGAGCAGTACTTC. It is translated as CASSPLRGPTSYEQYF.

The rearrangement links TRBV2 to TRBJ1-6; possible D gene TRBD1, 5 bases. Looked up from germline, CDR1 is SNHLY and CDR2 is FYNNEI. The CDR3 is made up of 14 amino acids. V lost 3 bases, J lost 13 bases, and 16 bases lay in between. The CDR3 region is CASSEGWGRVPLHF. CDR3 bases: TGTGCCAGCAGTGAGGGTTGGGGCAGAGTTCCCCTCCACTTT.

The rearrangement uses TRBV29-1 and TRBJ1-2; a weak D match, TRBD1 (6 bases). The V gene's germline CDR1 is SQVTM and CDR2 ANQGSEA. The V end was cut by 5 bases, the J end by 4 bases, with 29 bases between. This CDR3 region has 18 residues. CDR3 nucleotides: TGCAGCGTTCAACGTCCATTTGGTCTGGGCAGGGGAGTCTATGGCTACACCTTC. Translation gives CSVQRPFGLGRGVYGYTF.

V gene TRBV7-9 combines with J gene TRBJ2-4, with unresolved D. The CDR3 has 14 residues. Trimming took 5 bases from V and 1 from J, leaving 9 bases between them. Germline lookup yields CDR1 SEHNR and CDR2 FQNEAQ (reference sequence). The CDR3 bases are TGTGCCAGCAGCCCGCAGGCGGCCAAAAACATTCAGTACTTC. Its protein is CASSPQAAKNIQYF.

The chain carries TRBV6-5 and TRBJ1-5; no clear D. Per the germline V gene, CDR1 is MNHEY and CDR2 is SVGAGI. The CDR3 sequence is 13 residues long. Trimming stripped 5 bases from V and 5 bases from J, with 10 bases between. The CDR3 here is CASSHREDQPQHF. CDR3 DNA: TGTGCCAGCAGTCATCGGGAGGATCAGCCCCAGCATTTT.